These 2 T cell receptor beta chains came from one sample sequenced in a study of CD8+ T cells in alopecia areata. As to treatment: oral pan-JAK inhibitor, 5-10 mg twice daily. The authors extracted RNA and reverse transcribed it into cDNA as the sequencing template. Method: immunoSEQ multiplex PCR; TCRdb's copy keeps in-frame clones and lacks some. The table includes 190,000 or so clones, roughly three fifths detected once. The input for sequencing was CD4+ T cells sorted from blood, taken at week 4, from a patient treated with tofacitinib. The receptors shown here come from a human donor with alopecia areata.

This clone showed up just a few times. This chain links TRBV4-1 with TRBJ1-1; 8 nucleotides align to TRBD1. V lost 4 bases and J lost 0; bases outside the gene matches: 10. Germline V lookup: CDR1 MGHRA, CDR2 YSYEKL. CDR3 length equals 17 residues. The CDR3 bases are TGCGCCAGCAGCCGTGGGACAGGCCGTCGGCTGAACACTGAAGCTTTCTTT. Translating it yields CASSRGTGRRLNTEAFF.

CDR3 loop: CASSSQGGGSPLHF. For the CDR3, the DNA is TGCGCCAGCAGCTCACAGGGAGGAGGTTCACCCCTCCACTTT. V gene TRBV5-1 combines with J gene TRBJ1-6, with a tentative D call TRBD1 (6 bases). Trimming removed 3 bases from V and 9 bases from J, with 13 bases in between. The germline CDR1 and CDR2 sequences are SGHRS and YFSETQ. CDR3 length equals 14 residues.